This TCR beta chain comes out of a study of T cells after yellow fever vaccination. Notes on the study in general: Contamination by abundant bulk-population clonotypes could be present in FACS-sorted repertoires.

The CDR3 totals 14 residues. V dropped 7 bases and J dropped 10 bases, with 17 bases sitting between them. Germline assignment: CDR1 LGHDT and CDR2 YNNKEL (reference sequence). Universal primer sites and UMIs were introduced during 5'RACE template-switching synthesis of TCR cDNA. TCRdb recomputed calls from the 5' RACE reads with MiXCR, one row per CDR3 protein. The table includes 500,000 to 650,000 distinct CDR3 sequences, roughly an eighth detected once. This clonotype occurred a few times. As yet, its antigen is unknown. The rearrangement uses TRBV3-1 and TRBJ1-6; no reliable D call. The sequence was collected from a man aged 30 to 45 who received the YFV17D yellow fever vaccine. The sample consisted of PBMCs, taken on the day of the yellow fever booster vaccination. The CDR3 coding sequence is TGTGCCAGCACCCCCAATATAGGGATCTCACCCCTCCACTTT. Amino acid sequence: CASTPNIGISPLHF.